The rows below give T cell receptor beta chains drawn from one sample of a study of cytomegalovirus exposure and HLA in healthy donors. The repertoire was sequenced with immunoSEQ multiplex PCR; TCRdb's copy has only in-frame clones and lacks some. The table records about 98,000 clones, more than 85% of them present only once. The material sequenced was PBMCs. The receptors originated from a man younger than 35 in good health and CMV-seropositive. Both conserved end residues are part of each CDR3. Fields, in order: clone size, J gene, D gene, V gene, CDR3 DNA, CDR3 protein. A D gene is named only where the DNA matches it firmly. Size is omitted from some rows. Given values are once, few, many or a class for expanded clones.

NA TRBJ2-1 TRBD2 TRBV7-2 TGTGCCATCTCCCTCGGGAGGGCCTCTCAGAATGAGCAGTTCTTC CAISLGRASQNEQFF
NA TRBJ1-2 NA TRBV28 TGTGCCAGCAGTTCCCCCTCGACAGCTAACTATGGCTACACCTTC CASSSPSTANYGYTF
NA TRBJ1-5 TRBD1 TRBV9 TGTGCCAGCAGCGCAGGGGGGACGAATGGCCATCAGCCCCAGCATTTT CASSAGGTNGHQPQHF
once TRBJ2-7 TRBD1 TRBV2 TGTGCCAGCAGTGAAGAGGGACAGGGCTACGAGCAGTACTTC CASSEEGQGYEQYF
NA TRBJ1-1 NA TRBV20-1 TGCGCGGCCAAAGGGGGCACTGAAGCTTTCTTT CAAKGGTEAFF
once TRBJ2-7 NA TRBV27 TGTGCCAGCAGTTTATACGAGACTTACGGGACAAGGACCTACGAGCAGTACTTC CASSLYETYGTRTYEQYF
NA TRBJ2-5 TRBD2 TRBV10-2 TGCGCCAGCAGATTAGCGGGGGAAGAGACCCAGTACTTC CASRLAGEETQYF
NA TRBJ1-1 NA TRBV29-1 TGCAGCGTCGGGACACCTTCAGGGTATACTGAAGCTTTCTTT CSVGTPSGYTEAFF
NA TRBJ2-1 TRBD2 TRBV10-3 TGTGCCACCGTCGGACTAGCGGAAGGAGGGGAGCAGTTCTTC CATVGLAEGGEQFF
once TRBJ1-4 TRBD1 TRBV19 TGTGCCAGTCGACAGGGGGCAACTAATGAAAAACTGTTTTTT CASRQGATNEKLFF
few TRBJ2-4 TRBD2 TRBV29-1 TGCAGCGTTGAAGCGGCGGGAGGAGAAAACATTCAGTACTTC CSVEAAGGENIQYF
once TRBJ1-6 TRBD1 TRBV29-1 TGCAGCGTTCACGAAGGGGGGGGACAGGGTATCTATAATTCACCCCTCCACTTT CSVHEGGGQGIYNSPLHF
NA TRBJ2-5 TRBD2 TRBV5-1 TGCGCCAGCAGATTAGTGGCGGGAGAGACAGAGACCCAGTACTTC CASRLVAGETETQYF
NA TRBJ2-2 NA TRBV5-8 TGTGCCAGCAGCTTTGAAGGGGTTTACACCGGGGAGCTGTTTTTT CASSFEGVYTGELFF
NA TRBJ1-6 NA TRBV5-1 TGCGCCAGCAGCTTGGATCCCCAGGGCAACTATAATTCACCCCTCCACTTT CASSLDPQGNYNSPLHF
NA TRBJ2-7 NA TRBV9 TGTGCCAGCAGCCCCCGCCCAGGCAGGGGCTACGAGCAGTACTTC CASSPRPGRGYEQYF
NA TRBJ2-7 TRBD2 TRBV7-2 TGTGCCAGCAGCTTAGCGATGGCGGGGGTTGACTACGAGCAGTACTTC CASSLAMAGVDYEQYF
NA TRBJ1-2 NA TRBV7-2 TGTGCCAGCAGCTTAGTATCGGGGGATGGCTACACCTTC CASSLVSGDGYTF
NA TRBJ2-5 NA TRBV20-1 TGCAGTGCTAATTCCGGGGGGACCCAGTACTTC CSANSGGTQYF
NA TRBJ2-5 TRBD1 TRBV15 TGTGCCACCAGCGGATGGGACAGGGGGCGAGAAGAGACCCAGTACTTC CATSGWDRGREETQYF
NA TRBJ2-7 TRBD2 TRBV4-1 TGCGCCAGCAGCCAAGAACCCAGCGGGATGTACGAGCAGTACTTC CASSQEPSGMYEQYF
NA TRBJ2-5 TRBD2 TRBV5-1 TGCGCCAGCAGCTCCAACTTAGCGGGGGTGGGAGAGACCCAGTACTTC CASSSNLAGVGETQYF
NA TRBJ1-1 NA TRBV27 TGTGCCAGCAGTGATGGGGGCGTGAACACTGAAGCTTTCTTT CASSDGGVNTEAFF
NA TRBJ2-3 NA TRBV9 TGTGCCAGCTGTCGTGTGAGCACAGATACGCAGTATTTT CASCRVSTDTQYF
NA TRBJ2-7 NA TRBV27 TGTGCCAGCAGCCCAGGGAGGCAGTCCCACGAGCAGTACTTC CASSPGRQSHEQYF
NA TRBJ1-2 TRBD1 TRBV4-3 TGCGCCAGCAGCCAAGATCGAGGGGGCGTCGGCTATGGCTACACCTTC CASSQDRGGVGYGYTF
NA TRBJ2-5 NA TRBV4-3 TGCGCCAGCAGCCAAGATTGGCCAGGCGAAGAGACCCAGTACTTC CASSQDWPGEETQYF
NA TRBJ2-7 TRBD2 TRBV5-4 TGTGCCAGCAGCCCGGCCCGGACTAGCGGGGCCTACGAGCAGTACTTC CASSPARTSGAYEQYF
NA TRBJ2-7 TRBD1 TRBV18 TGTGCCAGCTCACCGAGACAGGGGTTCTCCTACGAGCAGTACTTC CASSPRQGFSYEQYF
NA TRBJ2-7 TRBD1 TRBV27 TGTGCCAGCAGGCAGGGACAGGGTAACTACGAGCAGTACTTC CASRQGQGNYEQYF